This T cell receptor beta chain was recorded in a study of blood T cell repertoires in COVID-19. Turning to the study itself: T cells, B-cell-depleted T cells, or PBMCs provided the cDNA or gDNA that served as material.

Source study methods: Estimated nucleated cell counts came from reference gene primer amplification. Here immunoSEQ multiplex PCR was the method, and the copy in TCRdb shows in-frame clones only, minus some. The DNA gave D and trimming, while V, J and clone size come from that table. The profile shows 130,000 or so clones, around 85% of them singletons. Per the germline V gene, CDR1 is MNHEY and CDR2 is SVGAGI. Deletions cut 3 bases from V and 3 bases from J, with 8 bases between. This CDR3 is 13 amino acids long. The receptor comes from a human donor in a cohort sampled during active COVID-19. Source material: peripheral blood. This chain connects TRBV6-5 to TRBJ1-1; no clear D gene. CDR3 nucleotide sequence: TGTGCCAGCAGTTATGGGAGGGACACTGAAGCTTTCTTT. Its translation: CASSYGRDTEAFF.